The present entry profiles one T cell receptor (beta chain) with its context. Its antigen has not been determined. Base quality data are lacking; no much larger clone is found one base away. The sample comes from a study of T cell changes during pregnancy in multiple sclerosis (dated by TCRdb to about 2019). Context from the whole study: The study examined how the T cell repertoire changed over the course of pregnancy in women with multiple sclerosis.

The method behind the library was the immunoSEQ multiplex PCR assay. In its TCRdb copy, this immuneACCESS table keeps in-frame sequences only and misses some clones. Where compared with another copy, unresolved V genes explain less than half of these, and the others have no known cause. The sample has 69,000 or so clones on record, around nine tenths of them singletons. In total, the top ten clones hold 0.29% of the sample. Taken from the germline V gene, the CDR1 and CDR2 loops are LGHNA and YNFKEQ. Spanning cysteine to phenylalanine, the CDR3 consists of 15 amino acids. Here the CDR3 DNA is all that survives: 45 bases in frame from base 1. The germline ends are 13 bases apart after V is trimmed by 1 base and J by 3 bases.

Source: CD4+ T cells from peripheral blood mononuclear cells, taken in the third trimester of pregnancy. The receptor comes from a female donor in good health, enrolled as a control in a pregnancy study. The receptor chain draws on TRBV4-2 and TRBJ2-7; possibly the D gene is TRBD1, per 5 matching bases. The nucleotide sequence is TGTGCCAGCAGCCAAGGGTCGGGCCAGGGCTACGAGCAGTACTTC. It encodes CASSQGSGQGYEQYF.